Detailed here is one T cell receptor beta chain. Its antigen is unidentified. These data are taken from a study of cytomegalovirus exposure and HLA in healthy donors. As for the study in general: Findings of an earlier analysis included some 110 million unique TCR beta sequences from 180 million or so T cells. Findings and limits, study-wide: TCR beta sequences reportedly predicted most subjects' HLA-A and HLA-B alleles accurately. Across donors, most TCRs were seen rarely, yet some public ones were widespread. Reportedly, a later analysis found an Asian-associated ancestry cluster had fewer N-insertions than the approximately 670-donor mean.

Both 60 Vbeta primers and 13 Jbeta primers went into the PCR. Sequenced by immunoSEQ multiplex PCR; TCRdb stores in-frame clones only, minus some. The sample gives around 150,000 clones, approximately 82% of which show up once; under 1.5% is in the top ten. Looked up from germline, CDR1 is ENHRY and CDR2 is SYGVKD. CDR3 length: 14 residues. J gave up 1 base and V 8 bases, and 5 bases lay outside the gene matches. This sequence was found in a male donor in good health and CMV-seronegative. The source material was PBMCs. This chain uses TRBV10-3 with TRBJ2-3, with TRBD1 identical over 8 bases. CDR3 bases: TGTGCCATCGGGCCAGGGGGCGGCACAGATACGCAGTATTTT. It specifies CAIGPGGGTDTQYF.